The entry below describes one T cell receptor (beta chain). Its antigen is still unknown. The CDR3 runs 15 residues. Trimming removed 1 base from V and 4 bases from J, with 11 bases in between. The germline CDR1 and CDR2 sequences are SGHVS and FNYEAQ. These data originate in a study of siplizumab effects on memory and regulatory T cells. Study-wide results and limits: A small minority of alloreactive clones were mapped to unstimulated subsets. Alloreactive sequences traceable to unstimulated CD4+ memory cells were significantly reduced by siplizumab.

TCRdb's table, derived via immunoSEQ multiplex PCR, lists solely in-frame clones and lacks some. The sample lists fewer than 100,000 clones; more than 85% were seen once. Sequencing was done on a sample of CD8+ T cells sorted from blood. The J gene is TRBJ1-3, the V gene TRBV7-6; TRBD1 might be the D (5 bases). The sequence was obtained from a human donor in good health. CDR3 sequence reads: CASSLGIGGGNTIYF. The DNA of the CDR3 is TGTGCCAGCAGCTTAGGCATTGGGGGAGGAAACACCATATATTTT.